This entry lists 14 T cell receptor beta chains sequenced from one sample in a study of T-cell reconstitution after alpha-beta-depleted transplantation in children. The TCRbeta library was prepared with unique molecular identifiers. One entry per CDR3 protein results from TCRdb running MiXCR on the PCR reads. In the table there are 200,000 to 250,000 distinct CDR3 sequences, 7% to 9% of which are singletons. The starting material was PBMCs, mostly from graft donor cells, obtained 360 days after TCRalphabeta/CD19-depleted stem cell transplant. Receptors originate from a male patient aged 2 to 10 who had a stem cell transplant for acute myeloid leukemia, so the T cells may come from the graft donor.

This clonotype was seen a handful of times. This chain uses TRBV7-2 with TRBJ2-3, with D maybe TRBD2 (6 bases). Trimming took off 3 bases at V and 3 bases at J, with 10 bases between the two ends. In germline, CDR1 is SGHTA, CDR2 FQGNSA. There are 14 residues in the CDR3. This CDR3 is CASSLYRGTDTQYF. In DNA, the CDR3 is TGTGCCAGCAGCTTGTATCGGGGGACAGATACGCAGTATTTT.

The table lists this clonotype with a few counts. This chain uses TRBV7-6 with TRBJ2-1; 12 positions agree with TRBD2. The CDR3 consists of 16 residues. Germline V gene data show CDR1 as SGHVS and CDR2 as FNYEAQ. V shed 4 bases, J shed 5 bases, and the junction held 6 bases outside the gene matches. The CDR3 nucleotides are TGTGCCAGCAGCTCCTTGACTAGCGGGAGAAACAATGAGCAGTTCTTC. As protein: CASSSLTSGRNNEQFF.

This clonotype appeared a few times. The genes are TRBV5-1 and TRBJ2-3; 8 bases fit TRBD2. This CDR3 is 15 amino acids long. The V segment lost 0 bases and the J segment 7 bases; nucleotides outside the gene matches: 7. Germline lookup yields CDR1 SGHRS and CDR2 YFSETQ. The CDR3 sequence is CASSLVSGSWHTQYF. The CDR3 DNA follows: TGCGCCAGCAGCTTGGTAAGCGGGAGCTGGCATACGCAGTATTTT.

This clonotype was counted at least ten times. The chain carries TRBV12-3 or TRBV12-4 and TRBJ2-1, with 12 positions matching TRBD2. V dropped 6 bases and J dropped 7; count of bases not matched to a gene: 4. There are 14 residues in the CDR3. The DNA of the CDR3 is TGTGCCAGCAGCCGACTAGCGGGAGTAAATGAGCAGTTCTTC. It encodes CASSRLAGVNEQFF.

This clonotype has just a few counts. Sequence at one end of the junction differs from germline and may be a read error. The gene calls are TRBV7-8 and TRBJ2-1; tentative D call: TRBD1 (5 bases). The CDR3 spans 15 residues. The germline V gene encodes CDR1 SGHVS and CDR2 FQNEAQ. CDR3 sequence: CASSLVSGFGGEQFF. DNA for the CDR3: TGTGCCAGCAGTTTAGTCTCAGGGTTCGGTGGTGAGCAGTTCTTC. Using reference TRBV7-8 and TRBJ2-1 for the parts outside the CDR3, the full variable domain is GAGVSQSPRYKVAKRGQDVALRCDPISGHVSLFWYQQALGQGPEFLTYFQNEAQLDKSGLPSDRFFAERPEGSVSTLKIQRTQQEDSAVYLCASSLVSGFGGEQFFGPGTRLTVL.

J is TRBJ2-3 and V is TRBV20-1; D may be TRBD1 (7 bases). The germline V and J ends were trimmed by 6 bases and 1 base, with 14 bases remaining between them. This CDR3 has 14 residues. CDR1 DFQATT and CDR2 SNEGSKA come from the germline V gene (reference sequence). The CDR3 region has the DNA TGCAGTGCAATTGGGGGGACAGGCACAGATACGCAGTATTTT. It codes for CSAIGGTGTDTQYF.

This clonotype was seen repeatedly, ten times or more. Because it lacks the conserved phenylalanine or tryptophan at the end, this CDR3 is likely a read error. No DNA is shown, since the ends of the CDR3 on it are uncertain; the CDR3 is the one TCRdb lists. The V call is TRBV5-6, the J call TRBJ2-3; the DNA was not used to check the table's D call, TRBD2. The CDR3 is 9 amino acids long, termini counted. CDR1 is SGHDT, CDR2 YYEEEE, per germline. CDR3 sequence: CAIAGPRVV.

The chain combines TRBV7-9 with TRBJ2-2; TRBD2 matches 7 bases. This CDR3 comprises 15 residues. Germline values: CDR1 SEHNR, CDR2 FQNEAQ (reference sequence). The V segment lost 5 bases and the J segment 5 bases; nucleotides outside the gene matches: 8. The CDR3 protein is CASSPRGGITGELFF. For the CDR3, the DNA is TGTGCCAGCAGCCCCCGGGGAGGGATAACCGGGGAGCTGTTTTTT.

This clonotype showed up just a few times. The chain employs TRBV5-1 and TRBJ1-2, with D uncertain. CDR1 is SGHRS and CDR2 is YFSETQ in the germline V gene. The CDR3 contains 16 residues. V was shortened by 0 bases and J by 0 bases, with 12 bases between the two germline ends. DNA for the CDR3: TGCGCCAGCAGCTTGGCCGAGGGATTCTCTAACTATGGCTACACCTTC. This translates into CASSLAEGFSNYGYTF. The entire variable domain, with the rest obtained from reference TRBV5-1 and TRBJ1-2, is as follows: KAGVTQTPRYLIKTRGQQVTLSCSPISGHRSVSWYQQTPGQGLQFLFEYFSETQRNKGNFPGRFSGRQFSNSRSEMNVSTLELGDSALYLCASSLAEGFSNYGYTFGSGTRLTVV.

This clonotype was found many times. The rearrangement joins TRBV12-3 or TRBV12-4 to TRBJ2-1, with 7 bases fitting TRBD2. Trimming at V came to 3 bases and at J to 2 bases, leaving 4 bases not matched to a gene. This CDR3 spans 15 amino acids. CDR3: CASSFLAAAYNEQFF. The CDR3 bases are TGTGCCAGCAGTTTCCTAGCGGCCGCCTACAATGAGCAGTTCTTC.

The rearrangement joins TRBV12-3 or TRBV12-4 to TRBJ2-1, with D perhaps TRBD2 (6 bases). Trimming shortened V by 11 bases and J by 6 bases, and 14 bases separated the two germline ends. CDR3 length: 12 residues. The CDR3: CASGREFNEQFF. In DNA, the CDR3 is TGTGCCTCCGGACGGGAGTTCAATGAGCAGTTCTTC.

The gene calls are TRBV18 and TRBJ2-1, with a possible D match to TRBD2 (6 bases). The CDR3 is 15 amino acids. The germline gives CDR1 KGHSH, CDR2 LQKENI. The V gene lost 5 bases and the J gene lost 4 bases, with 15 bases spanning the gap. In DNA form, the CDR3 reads TGTGCCAGCTCAGGGGGACTGACGGAGTACAATGAGCAGTTCTTC. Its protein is CASSGGLTEYNEQFF.

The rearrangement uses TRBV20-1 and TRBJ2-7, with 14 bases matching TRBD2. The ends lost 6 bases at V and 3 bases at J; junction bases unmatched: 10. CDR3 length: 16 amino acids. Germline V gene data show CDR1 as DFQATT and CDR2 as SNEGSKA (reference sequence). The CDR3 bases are TGCAGTGCCGTTGGACTAGCGGGAGGAGACGACTACGAGCAGTACTTC. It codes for CSAVGLAGGDDYEQYF.

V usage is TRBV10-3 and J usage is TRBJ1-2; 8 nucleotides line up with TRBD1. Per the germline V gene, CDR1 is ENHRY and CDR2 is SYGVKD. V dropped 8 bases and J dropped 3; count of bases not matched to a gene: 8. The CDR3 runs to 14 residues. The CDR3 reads CAIARQGWDYGYTF. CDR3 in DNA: TGTGCCATCGCACGACAGGGGTGGGACTATGGCTACACCTTC.